This entry is about one TCR beta chain. Profiling relied on immunoSEQ multiplex PCR, and the TCRdb table lists in-frame clones only, not all of them. The repertoire has more than 850,000 clones, around 82% of them found once; the top ten carry about 0.52%. The CDR3 sequence is 15 residues long. Losses at the gene ends were 5 bases for V and 0 bases for J; bases not matched to a gene: 6. Per the germline V gene, CDR1 is KGHSH and CDR2 is LQKENI. These data are taken from a study of shared clonotypes between healthy human individuals. The sequence came from a man between 18 and 29 years old in good health. Some clones in this sample may be carry-over from other donors' samples. The J gene is TRBJ2-7, the V gene TRBV18, with 8 bases lining up with TRBD1. The specimen was memory CD4+ T cells from PBMCs. The sample's subset: CD45RA-negative fraction. CDR3 loop: CASSSMTGVSYEQYF. CDR3 DNA: TGTGCCAGCTCATCAATGACAGGGGTCTCCTACGAGCAGTACTTC. Full variable domain (outside the CDR3, taken from reference TRBV18 and TRBJ2-7): NAGVMQNPRHLVRRRGQEARLRCSPMKGHSHVYWYRQLPEEGLKFMVYLQKENIIDESGMPKERFSAEFPKEGPSILRIQQVVRGDSAAYFCASSSMTGVSYEQYFGPGTRLTVT.